Listed here is a single TCR beta chain. Its specificity is not known. CD45RO-negative, CCR7-selected cells formed the naive CD8 fraction, which excluded terminally differentiated effector memory CD45RA+ cells. The CDR3 extends over 15 amino acids. Germline CDR1 LNHDA, CDR2 SQIVND (reference sequence). V gave up 2 bases and J gave up 2 bases, with 10 bases separating them. This record belongs to a study of shared clonotypes between healthy human individuals. Study-wide results and limits: Donors were few, which limited the genetic and exposure-history diversity represented. Incompleteness in sorted-subset sequencing, despite large depth, was shown by rarefaction.

In the authors' methods: Filtering was not the same, since immunoSEQ gave junction-only sequences without quality scores. The repertoire was sequenced with immunoSEQ multiplex PCR; TCRdb's copy has only in-frame clones and lacks some. D and trimming come from the DNA, and the V and J calls and clone size come from that table. The top ten clones hold around 1.7% of a sample with about 2.1 million clones, approximately 92% of them seen once. The sample consisted of naive CD8+ T cells from PBMCs. The V gene is TRBV19, the J gene TRBJ2-1; D tentatively fits TRBD1 or TRBD2 (5 bases each). The sequence was collected from a man between 18 and 29 years old in good health. Some clones in this sample may be carry-over from other donors' samples. The CDR3 loop reads CASSIRGLAYNEQFF. Here the CDR3 DNA reads TGTGCCAGTAGTATACGGGGCTTGGCCTACAATGAGCAGTTCTTC.